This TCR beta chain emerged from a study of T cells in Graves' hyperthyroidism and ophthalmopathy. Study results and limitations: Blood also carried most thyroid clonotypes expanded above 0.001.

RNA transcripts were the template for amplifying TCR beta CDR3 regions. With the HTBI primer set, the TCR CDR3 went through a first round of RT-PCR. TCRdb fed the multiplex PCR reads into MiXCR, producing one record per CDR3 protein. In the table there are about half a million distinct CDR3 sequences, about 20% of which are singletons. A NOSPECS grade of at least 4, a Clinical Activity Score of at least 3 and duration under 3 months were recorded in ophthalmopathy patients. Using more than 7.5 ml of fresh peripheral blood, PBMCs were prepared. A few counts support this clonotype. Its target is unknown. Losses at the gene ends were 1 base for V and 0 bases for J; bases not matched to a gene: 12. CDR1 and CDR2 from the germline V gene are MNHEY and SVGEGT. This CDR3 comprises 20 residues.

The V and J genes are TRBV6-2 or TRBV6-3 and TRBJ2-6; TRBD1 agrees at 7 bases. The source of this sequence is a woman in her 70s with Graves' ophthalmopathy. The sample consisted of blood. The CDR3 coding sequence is TGTGCCAGCAGTTACTTCACAGGGGCCGGCCTCTACTCTGGGGCCAACGTCCTGACTTTC. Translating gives CASSYFTGAGLYSGANVLTF.